These T cell receptor beta chains were read from a single sample in a study of cytomegalovirus exposure and HLA in healthy donors. Using immunoSEQ multiplex PCR, the repertoire was profiled, and TCRdb retains in-frame clones only, with some absent. Among 55,000 or so clones listed, about 82% were seen once. Sequenced sample: PBMCs. The receptors originated from a man aged 25-45 years in good health and CMV-seronegative. CDR3s include the opening cysteine and the closing phenylalanine or tryptophan.

>TRBV2
CASSESSGNEQFF
>TRBV18
CASSPFRDSYGYTF
>TRBV6-6
CASIRQGMETQYF
>TRBV7-7
CASSRTYEGAGETQYF
>TRBV7-2
CASSLQGNYYGYTF
>TRBV7-9
CASSTRQGSTEAFF
>TRBV6-5
CASSLTGTHSYEQYF
>TRBV5-4
CASSLSQGNSYEQYF
>TRBV15
CATSRELSTALDEQFF
>TRBV11-3
CASSSYAGAGANVLTF
>TRBV5-4
CASSLQGSTDTQYF
>TRBV5-5
CASSHSTGGPDTQYF
>TRBV27
CASSGSAGARTQYF
>TRBV27
CASSLSSGTSYEQYF
>TRBV7-2
CASSSQGLYSNQPQHF
>TRBV5-6
CASSSLAVQETQYF
>TRBV4-1
CASSQDRGRQGGTEAFF
>TRBV5-8
CASSLTGTGLWPYEQYF
>TRBV19
CASSQWGDNYGYTF
>TRBV11-3
CASSLDFQGRDTEAFF
>TRBV4-2
CASSQGDRETYEQYF
>TRBV5-1
CASAVGAGENQPQHF
>TRBV30
CAWDKPLTSGANVLTF
>TRBV30
CACETGGLDQPQHF
>TRBV6-4
CASSASGSTGELFF
>TRBV6-5
CASSSRANEKLFF
>TRBV6-6
CASSYVQVNEKLFF
>TRBV7-6
CASSLTSSYNEQFF
>TRBV5-1
CASSFGSGLHDGGELFF
>TRBV28
CASSPVIRTDTQYF
>TRBV27
CASSWGTGGYNEQFF
>TRBV19
CASSISPQPQHF
>TRBV7-6
CASSLAPEPYEQYF
>TRBV6-5
CASSYARDSYEQYF
>TRBV5-1
CASSLDSYSSYEQYF
>TRBV10-3
CAISESAGVIEQFF
>TRBV6-5
CASSYSYRGGTEAFF
>TRBV19
CASSLRTSGMGNTGELFF
>TRBV29-1
CSAGTGGETQYF
>TRBV19
CASSISRQSPTEAFF
>TRBV19
CASSLGLATNEKLFF
>TRBV5-5
CASSWGTGTGREKLFF
>TRBV5-6
CASSLTPDTQYF
>TRBV6-5
CASSPGGADYGYTF
>TRBV18
CASRSPEGAGGNTIYF
>TRBV18
CASSPQGRNEQFF